Listed here are 15 T cell receptor beta chains from one sample, sequenced in a study of control samples from healthy donors and cancer patients. Produced via immunoSEQ multiplex PCR; TCRdb's table is partial and in-frame only. Here the sample spans 55,000 to 90,000 clones, approximately 87% being singletons. Sequenced input: blood. The receptors originated from a man in his forties or fifties in good health.

This chain joins TRBV9 and TRBJ1-1, with D hard to call. The CDR3 contains 17 residues. V lost 3 bases and J lost 5, with 23 bases in between. Germline-derived CDR1 and CDR2 are SGDLS and YYNGEE. CDR3 amino acids: CASSAESPQRTDTEAFF. As DNA, the CDR3 is TGTGCCAGCAGCGCCGAATCGCCACAAAGAACTGATACTGAAGCTTTCTTT.

This chain links TRBV28 with TRBJ1-3, with 7 bases that match TRBD1. J gave up 2 bases and V 5 bases, and 3 bases lay outside the gene matches. Germline CDR1 MDHEN, CDR2 SYDVKM. CDR3 length: 14 residues. This chain's CDR3 is CASSQTGTGNTIYF. CDR3 nucleotides: TGTGCCAGCAGTCAGACAGGGACTGGAAACACCATATATTTT.

This sequence joins TRBV7-2 and TRBJ1-3, with a tentative D call TRBD1 (6 bases). Germline lookup yields CDR1 SGHTA and CDR2 FQGNSA. Trimming left V 2 bases short and J 2 bases short, with 10 bases between. This CDR3 contains 15 residues. CDR3 protein: CASSLNNRAGNTIYF. Written as DNA, the CDR3 is TGTGCCAGCAGCTTAAATAACAGGGCTGGAAACACCATATATTTT.

The rearrangement uses TRBV27 and TRBJ2-7; either TRBD1 or TRBD2 may fit D (6 bases each). Trimming stripped 8 bases from V and 4 bases from J, with 21 bases between. Germline CDR1 MNHEY, CDR2 SMNVEV (reference sequence). CDR3 length: 15 residues. The CDR3 spells CASRPLEGGRYEQYF. The CDR3 region has the DNA TGTGCCAGCCGCCCGTTGGAGGGGGGACGATACGAGCAGTACTTC.

The J gene is TRBJ1-2, the V gene TRBV18; D is undetermined. V lost 4 bases to trimming and J lost 8 bases, with 11 bases between them. CDR3 length equals 12 residues. CDR1 and CDR2 (germline): KGHSH, LQKENI. CDR3 residues: CASSLPGNGYTF. In DNA, the CDR3 is TGTGCCAGCTCACTCCCCGGTAACGGCTACACCTTC.

The J gene is TRBJ2-7, the V gene TRBV6-2 or TRBV6-3, with no clear D. Trimming took 0 bases from V and 2 from J, leaving 8 bases between them. Germline V CDR1 and CDR2: MNHEY, SVGEGT. This CDR3 comprises 14 residues. The CDR3 nucleotides are TGTGCCAGCAGTTACTCCACTTACGCCTACGAGCAGTACTTC. It codes for CASSYSTYAYEQYF.

This clone showed up just once. The chain uses TRBV7-8 and TRBJ1-2, with TRBD1 identical over 7 bases. Germline values: CDR1 SGHVS, CDR2 FQNEAQ. Trimming cost V 1 base and J 2 bases; bases outside gene matches: 1. The CDR3 is 14 amino acids. CDR3 nucleotides: TGTGCCAGCAGCTTAGGGGACAGAAACTATGGCTACACCTTC. Its protein is CASSLGDRNYGYTF. The full variable domain, in which reference TRBV7-8 and TRBJ1-2 provide the parts outside the CDR3, is GAGVSQSPRYKVAKRGQDVALRCDPISGHVSLFWYQQALGQGPEFLTYFQNEAQLDKSGLPSDRFFAERPEGSVSTLKIQRTQQEDSAVYLCASSLGDRNYGYTFGSGTRLTVV.

The chain links TRBV6-5 to TRBJ1-1, with TRBD1 identical over 7 bases. Germline lookup yields CDR1 MNHEY and CDR2 SVGAGI. The V segment lost 5 bases and the J segment 1 base; nucleotides outside the gene matches: 7. This CDR3 is built from 15 residues. The CDR3 loop is CASSPSGGSNTEAFF. The DNA for the CDR3 is TGTGCCAGCAGTCCTTCAGGGGGGTCGAACACTGAAGCTTTCTTT.

The chain employs TRBV2 and TRBJ1-2; D is possibly TRBD1 (6 bases). Germline values: CDR1 SNHLY, CDR2 FYNNEI. The CDR3 has 14 residues. Deletions cut 7 bases from V and 7 bases from J, with 19 bases between. The CDR3 DNA follows: TGTGCCAGCACGGACCGGGGGGCAAGTTCTGGCTACACCTTC. Translated: CASTDRGASSGYTF.

In its sample, this clone was seen a few times. The chain has TRBV7-2 and TRBJ2-1; D call uncertain. This CDR3 is 13 amino acids long. The V gene's germline CDR1 is SGHTA and CDR2 FQGNSA. V was trimmed by 3 bases and J by 5 bases, leaving 8 bases between them. The CDR3 loop reads CASSFGGHNEQFF. In DNA, the CDR3 is TGTGCCAGCAGCTTTGGCGGCCACAATGAGCAGTTCTTC.

The chain has TRBV7-6 and TRBJ1-1; 9 positions agree with TRBD1. J was trimmed by 3 bases and V by 4 bases; bases with no gene match: 3. This CDR3 comprises 14 residues. CDR1 and CDR2 from the germline V gene are SGHVS and FNYEAQ. For the CDR3, the DNA is TGTGCCAGCAGCTCACAGGGGGCGGACACTGAAGCTTTCTTT. Translated: CASSSQGADTEAFF.

This clone was seen more than once but under ten times. The rearrangement joins TRBV5-1 to TRBJ1-3, with D possibly being TRBD1 (5 bases). The CDR3 consists of 15 residues. CDR1 and CDR2 from the germline V gene are SGHRS and YFSETQ. V was shortened by 0 bases and J by 0 bases, with 7 bases between the two germline ends. The CDR3 nucleotides read TGCGCCAGCAGCTTGGCCGGACACTCTGGAAACACCATATATTTT. This encodes CASSLAGHSGNTIYF.

This clone was seen only once. The V gene is TRBV4-3, the J gene TRBJ1-1; D is ambiguous. There are 14 residues in the CDR3. CDR1 is LGHNA and CDR2 is YSLEER in the germline V gene. Between the trimmed V and J ends, which lost 0 bases and 1 base, there was a span of 6 bases. The CDR3 region is CASSQDARNTEAFF. CDR3 in DNA: TGCGCCAGCAGCCAAGATGCGAGGAACACTGAAGCTTTCTTT.

The chain recombines TRBV10-2 with TRBJ1-1; 10 bases agree with TRBD1. CDR3 length: 14 amino acids. The V gene end was trimmed by 6 bases and the J gene end by 10 bases; junction bases not matched to a gene: 11. Germline V CDR1 and CDR2: WSHSY, SAAADI. The CDR3 DNA follows: TGCGCCAGCAGACCGGGACAGGGGCCGGGAGGAGCTTTCTTT. Translating gives CASRPGQGPGGAFF.

The rearrangement joins TRBV7-9 to TRBJ2-5; TRBD1 agrees at 9 bases. V shed 4 bases, J shed 7 bases, and the junction held 10 bases outside the gene matches. Germline V gives CDR1 SEHNR, CDR2 FQNEAQ (reference sequence). The CDR3 has 15 amino acids. The CDR3 coding sequence is TGTGCCAGCAGCTCCCCCGGGACAGGGACGGGGACCCAGTACTTC. Its translation is CASSSPGTGTGTQYF.